The 9 T cell receptor beta chains in this list originate from one sample, sequenced in a study of shared clonotypes between healthy human individuals. Using immunoSEQ multiplex PCR, the repertoire was profiled, and TCRdb retains in-frame clones only, with some absent. The table lists over 950,000 clones, approximately 75% of them singletons, with 0.89% in the top ten. Sequencing was done on a sample of memory CD4+ T cells from PBMCs. Described subset: CD45RA-negative fraction. Source of these receptors: a man between 18 and 29 years old in good health. Some clones in this sample may be carry-over from other donors' samples.

The table lists this clone with many counts. V is TRBV27 and J is TRBJ1-4; D possibly corresponds to TRBD1 (5 bases). The CDR3 loop spans 15 amino acids. Germline CDR1 and CDR2: MNHEY and SMNVEV (reference sequence). The V end was cut by 5 bases, the J end by 3 bases, with 13 bases between. The CDR3, as DNA: TGTGCCAGCAGTCAAAGGGCGGGGCCTAATGAAAAACTGTTTTTT. It yields the protein CASSQRAGPNEKLFF. The entire variable domain, with the rest obtained from reference TRBV27 and TRBJ1-4, is as follows: EAQVTQNPRYLITVTGKKLTVTCSQNMNHEYMSWYRQDPGLGLRQIYYSMNVEVTDKGDVPEGYKVSRKEKRNFPLILESPSPNQTSLYFCASSQRAGPNEKLFFGSGTQLSVL.

The rearrangement joins TRBV7-9 to TRBJ2-1; D not certain. The germline CDR1 and CDR2 sequences are SEHNR and FQNEAQ (reference sequence). V gave up 1 base and J gave up 7 bases, with 20 bases separating them. The CDR3 runs to 17 residues. CDR3 nucleotides: TGTGCCAGCAGCTTAGGGTCCCCCGCGGTGCCTAAGAATGAGCAGTTCTTC. Amino acids: CASSLGSPAVPKNEQFF.

This clone has more than one count but fewer than ten. The rearrangement uses TRBV28 and TRBJ1-5; weak D call: TRBD1 (6 bases). Per the germline V gene, CDR1 is MDHEN and CDR2 is SYDVKM. The CDR3 is 16 amino acids. The V end lost 5 bases, the J end lost 5 bases, and 19 bases lay between the germline ends. For the CDR3, the DNA is TGTGCCAGCAGTCACGGACAGAAAGGGTTAGATCAGCCCCAGCATTTT. Its protein product is CASSHGQKGLDQPQHF.

A note on this clone: Other nucleotide sequences from this sample produce the same CDR3. This chain uses TRBV5-1 with TRBJ2-1; 13 bases line up with TRBD2. Germline CDR1 reads SGHRS; CDR2 reads YFSETQ. J gave up 7 bases and V 4 bases, and 5 bases lay outside the gene matches. This CDR3 region has 15 residues. The CDR3 loop reads CASSPGTSGNNEQFF. The CDR3 coding sequence is TGCGCCAGCAGCCCGGGGACTAGCGGGAATAATGAGCAGTTCTTC.

This clone was counted between two and nine times. The sample contains more than one DNA sequence encoding this CDR3. The J gene is TRBJ1-1, the V gene TRBV5-1; D gene uncertain. Trimming took 0 bases from V and 0 from J, leaving 6 bases between them. Germline-derived CDR1 and CDR2 are SGHRS and YFSETQ. The CDR3 is 14 residues long. The CDR3 sequence is CASSLEGLNTEAFF. The CDR3 nucleotides are TGCGCCAGCAGCTTGGAGGGTCTGAACACTGAAGCTTTCTTT.

The rearrangement joins TRBV28 to TRBJ1-5; D perhaps matches TRBD1 (5 bases). V dropped 10 bases and J dropped 3 bases, with 22 bases sitting between them. The germline gives CDR1 MDHEN, CDR2 SYDVKM. The CDR3 runs 16 residues. The CDR3 protein is CATTGRWGLDNQPQHF. CDR3 DNA sequence: TGTGCCACCACCGGTCGTTGGGGCCTCGACAATCAGCCCCAGCATTTT.

The rearrangement links TRBV10-3 to TRBJ2-1, with TRBD1 identical over 8 bases. CDR3 size: 15 residues. Trimming took 8 bases from V and 6 from J; bases not matched to a gene: 12. Germline assignment: CDR1 ENHRY and CDR2 SYGVKD. The CDR3 DNA is TGTGCCATCGCCCGGCAGAACGGACAGGGCAATGAGCAGTTCTTC. Its protein product is CAIARQNGQGNEQFF.

V usage is TRBV5-1 and J usage is TRBJ2-1, with D perhaps being TRBD1 or TRBD2 (6 bases each). V lost 1 base to trimming and J lost 9 bases, with 11 bases between them. Looked up from germline, CDR1 is SGHRS and CDR2 is YFSETQ. The CDR3 runs 13 residues. The CDR3 DNA reads as TGCGCCAGCAGCTTGACAGGGACTGGTGAGCAGTTCTTC. It codes for CASSLTGTGEQFF.

This clone was seen a few times. The V and J genes are TRBV9 and TRBJ2-3; TRBD2 matches at 11 bases. Germline CDR1 and CDR2: SGDLS and YYNGEE. CDR3 size: 17 residues. V gave up 3 bases and J gave up 1 base; unmatched junction bases: 7. CDR3 region: CASSGGTSGWGTDTQYF. The DNA for the CDR3 is TGTGCCAGCAGCGGCGGGACTAGCGGTTGGGGCACAGATACGCAGTATTTT.